Listed here are 4 T cell receptor beta chains from one sample, sequenced in a study of shared T cell receptors in the human thymus. TCRdb's copy holds only in-frame clones and misses some; the assay was immunoSEQ multiplex PCR. Of about 660,000 clones listed, approximately 88% were seen once; the top ten hold about 0.01%. The sample was also linked to a second study, of human thymus T cells.

The material sequenced was thymocytes. These receptors were collected from a boy in the first two years of life with a congenital heart defect.

CDR3 sequence reads: CASSLAPRTDTQYF. The CDR3 DNA follows: TGTGCCAGCAGCTTGGCCCCGAGGACAGATACGCAGTATTTT. The V gene is TRBV5-6, the J gene TRBJ2-3; unclear D gene. CDR1 is SGHDT, CDR2 YYEEEE, per germline. The CDR3 sequence is 14 residues long. V lost 0 bases, J lost 3 bases, and 8 bases lay in between. Full variable domain (rest looked up from reference TRBV5-6 and TRBJ2-3): DAGVTQSPTHLIKTRGQQVTLRCSPKSGHDTVSWYQQALGQGPQFIFQYYEEEERQRGNFPDRFSGHQFPNYSSELNVNALLLGDSALYLCASSLAPRTDTQYFGPGTRLTVL.

The rearrangement links TRBV11-2 to TRBJ2-7; possible D gene TRBD2, 7 bases. Germline CDR1 reads SGHAT; CDR2 reads FQNNGV. With 7 bases removed from V and 7 bases from J, the gap between germline ends came to 26 bases. This CDR3 spans 16 amino acids. The CDR3 sequence: CASTQAGGPVGSEQYF. DNA for the CDR3: TGTGCCAGCACTCAAGCCGGGGGGCCGGTGGGTTCGGAGCAGTACTTC. The whole variable domain, remainder taken from reference TRBV11-2 and TRBJ2-7, is EAGVAQSPRYKIIEKRQSVAFWCNPISGHATLYWYQQILGQGPKLLIQFQNNGVVDDSQLPKDRFSAERLKGVDSTLKIQPAKLEDSAVYLCASTQAGGPVGSEQYFGPGTRLTVT.

V usage is TRBV27 and J usage is TRBJ2-7; 10 positions agree with TRBD1. The CDR3 spans 15 residues. Germline V gene lookup returns CDR1 MNHEY and CDR2 SMNVEV (reference sequence). The V segment lost 5 bases and the J segment 3 bases; nucleotides outside the gene matches: 7. The CDR3 reads CASSGPGQGFYEQYF. CDR3 in DNA: TGTGCCAGCAGTGGACCGGGACAGGGGTTCTACGAGCAGTACTTC.

V usage is TRBV4-2 and J usage is TRBJ1-5; D ambiguous. With 4 bases removed from V and 0 bases from J, the gap between germline ends came to 28 bases. There are 21 residues in the CDR3. The germline V gene has CDR1 LGHNA and CDR2 YNFKEQ. The CDR3 here is CASSPRPGKDGYMNSNQPQHF. In DNA form, the CDR3 reads TGTGCCAGCAGCCCGAGGCCGGGGAAGGACGGATACATGAATAGCAATCAGCCCCAGCATTTT.